This T cell receptor beta chain was found in a study of vaccination effects on CD4 cells after COVID-19. Expansion of antigen-specific CD4+ T cells with viral peptide pools was carried out by the ViraFEST assay before sequencing. It was after 10 days of culture that CD4+ T cells were isolated. Two doses of either BNT162b2 or mRNA-1273 were given to each participant. Among the vaccine recipients, none had a prior SARS-CoV-2 infection, and nucleocapsid antibodies were negative. PBMC were cultured at roughly 2 million per well with around 10 IU/ml IL-2 and 8 to 10 ug/ml peptides. TCRdb keeps only in-frame clones here, not all; method: immunoSEQ multiplex PCR. The sample lists tens of thousands of clones, 76% occurring once. CDR1 is MNHEY, CDR2 SVGAGI, per germline. The CDR3 runs 12 residues. V gave up 6 bases and J gave up 2 bases, with 7 bases separating them. Comment on this clone: What it recognizes is unknown.

Here the sequenced sample was CD4+ T cells from PBMCs cultured with HCoV-OC43 spike peptides, taken after COVID-19 vaccination. As to subset: HCoV-OC43 spike overlapping peptide pool stimulation. The chain combines TRBV6-5 with TRBJ1-2; D not resolved. The TCR was taken from a human donor who received a COVID-19 vaccine. The CDR3 loop reads CASRGKNYGYTF. For the CDR3, the DNA is TGTGCCAGCAGGGGTAAAAACTATGGCTACACCTTC.